These 13 T cell receptor beta chains were all obtained from the same sample, sequenced in a study of cytomegalovirus exposure and HLA in healthy donors. PCR involved 60 Vbeta and 13 Jbeta primers. Method: immunoSEQ multiplex PCR; TCRdb's copy keeps in-frame clones and lacks some. Of more than 150,000 clones in the sample, less than 80% were seen once. Sequencing used PBMCs. These receptors all stem from a man in his late teens or twenties in good health and CMV-seronegative.

This chain joins TRBV30 and TRBJ1-1, with D perhaps TRBD1 (5 bases). The CDR3 totals 11 residues. The germline gives CDR1 GTSNPN, CDR2 SVGIG (reference sequence). V lost 4 bases and J lost 9, with 12 bases in between. The CDR3 spells CAWITGGKAFF. CDR3 in DNA: TGTGCCTGGATCACCGGGGGGAAAGCTTTCTTT.

The rearrangement links TRBV5-1 to TRBJ1-6; D may be TRBD1 (5 bases). CDR3 size: 15 residues. Trimming took 3 bases from V and 5 from J, leaving 12 bases between them. Germline-derived CDR1 and CDR2 are SGHRS and YFSETQ. In DNA form, the CDR3 reads TGCGCCAGCAGCTCTCAGGGTATCGATAATTCACCCCTCCACTTT. Amino acids: CASSSQGIDNSPLHF. Combining the CDR3 with reference TRBV5-1 and TRBJ1-6 gives the whole variable domain KAGVTQTPRYLIKTRGQQVTLSCSPISGHRSVSWYQQTPGQGLQFLFEYFSETQRNKGNFPGRFSGRQFSNSRSEMNVSTLELGDSALYLCASSSQGIDNSPLHFGNGTRLTVT.

The chain joins TRBV5-6 to TRBJ2-5; TRBD1 is a possible D gene (6 bases). The CDR3 totals 15 residues. Germline values: CDR1 SGHDT, CDR2 YYEEEE. Trimming cost V 3 bases and J 0 bases, with 12 bases left between them. DNA of the CDR3: TGTGCCAGCAGCTGGGCAGGGGAGTACCAAGAGACCCAGTACTTC. Translated, it gives CASSWAGEYQETQYF.

The genes are TRBV27 and TRBJ1-2; 9 bases are shared with TRBD1. Losses at the gene ends were 6 bases for V and 2 bases for J; bases not matched to a gene: 7. The CDR3 totals 15 residues. Germline V gene lookup returns CDR1 MNHEY and CDR2 SMNVEV (reference sequence). CDR3 nucleotide sequence: TGTGCCAGCAGCACAGGGGGCAGGACCAACTATGGCTACACCTTC. Protein: CASSTGGRTNYGYTF.

The J gene is TRBJ2-7, the V gene TRBV25-1; 11 positions match TRBD2. Germline loops: CDR1 MGHDK, CDR2 SYGVNS. V trimming: 7 bases; J trimming: 2 bases; junction bases outside the gene matches: 4. The CDR3 has 14 amino acids. CDR3 amino acids: CASTLAGDTYEQYF. For the CDR3, the DNA is TGTGCCAGCACACTAGCGGGGGATACCTACGAGCAGTACTTC.

The rearrangement joins TRBV7-9 to TRBJ1-2; D unclear. The germline V and J ends were trimmed by 5 bases and 4 bases, with 17 bases remaining between them. The V gene's germline CDR1 is SEHNR and CDR2 FQNEAQ (reference sequence). This CDR3 region has 15 residues. The DNA of the CDR3 is TGTGCCAGCAGCCCACCCACTTGGGAGGGCTATGGCTACACCTTC. This translates into CASSPPTWEGYGYTF. Together with reference TRBV7-9 and TRBJ1-2, the CDR3 gives the full variable domain: DTGVSQNPRHKITKRGQNVTFRCDPISEHNRLYWYRQTLGQGPEFLTYFQNEAQLEKSRLLSDRFSAERPKGSFSTLEIQRTEQGDSAMYLCASSPPTWEGYGYTFGSGTRLTVV.

The chain combines TRBV5-4 with TRBJ1-2, with 9 bases aligning to TRBD1. V lost 2 bases, J lost 2 bases, and 4 bases stayed unmatched. This CDR3 region has 15 residues. Germline V gene sequence: CDR1 SGHNT, CDR2 YYREEE (reference sequence). CDR3 DNA: TGTGCCAGCAGCTTTCCGGGACAGGGCAACTATGGCTACACCTTC. Residues: CASSFPGQGNYGYTF.

V gene TRBV9 combines with J gene TRBJ2-2, with a tentative D call TRBD1 (5 bases). CDR3 length: 16 residues. The germline CDR1 and CDR2 sequences are SGDLS and YYNGEE. Trimming took 0 bases from V and 3 from J, leaving 12 bases between them. Here the CDR3 DNA reads TGTGCCAGCAGCGTAGGGGGCAGGGTGGACACCGGGGAGCTGTTTTTT. Its translation is CASSVGGRVDTGELFF.

This chain connects TRBV28 to TRBJ2-4; a possible D gene is TRBD1 (6 bases). This CDR3 spans 14 amino acids. Trimming took off 4 bases at V and 7 bases at J, with 14 bases between the two ends. Germline CDR1 reads MDHEN; CDR2 reads SYDVKM. CDR3 nucleotides: TGTGCCAGCAGTTCCGGGGACACATTTAACATTCAGTACTTC. Translated, it gives CASSSGDTFNIQYF.

The chain couples TRBV5-6 to TRBJ1-4; D is unresolved. Germline assignment: CDR1 SGHDT and CDR2 YYEEEE. The CDR3 runs to 13 residues. V lost 1 base and J 3 bases, leaving 4 bases between the germline ends. The CDR3 nucleotides read TGTGCCAGCAGCTTGAGAGCTAATGAAAAACTGTTTTTT. Amino acids: CASSLRANEKLFF. The whole variable domain, remainder taken from reference TRBV5-6 and TRBJ1-4, is DAGVTQSPTHLIKTRGQQVTLRCSPKSGHDTVSWYQQALGQGPQFIFQYYEEEERQRGNFPDRFSGHQFPNYSSELNVNALLLGDSALYLCASSLRANEKLFFGSGTQLSVL.

This chain connects TRBV29-1 to TRBJ2-7, with unresolved D. CDR1 and CDR2 (germline): SQVTM, ANQGSEA. V lost 6 bases to trimming and J lost 6 bases, with 12 bases between them. The CDR3 contains 11 residues. Here the CDR3 DNA reads TGCAGCGTCGCCGCGGCCCGCGAGCAGTACTTC. It yields the protein CSVAAAREQYF.

The rearrangement joins TRBV9 to TRBJ1-5; the D is unclear. This CDR3 contains 14 residues. Looked up from germline, CDR1 is SGDLS and CDR2 is YYNGEE. V shed 0 bases and J shed 11 bases, with 15 bases lying between them. CDR3 bases: TGTGCCAGCAGCGTAGGAAAGAGCGATCGGGCCCAGCATTTT. Amino acid sequence: CASSVGKSDRAQHF.

The rearrangement uses TRBV5-4 and TRBJ2-7; 7 positions match TRBD1. Germline V gene sequence: CDR1 SGHNT, CDR2 YYREEE (reference sequence). V lost 4 bases and J lost 2; bases outside the gene matches: 6. The CDR3 spans 14 residues. The CDR3 coding sequence is TGTGCCAGCAGCCACGGGACAGTACCCTACGAGCAGTACTTC. This codes for CASSHGTVPYEQYF.